This T cell receptor (beta chain) is drawn from a study of blood T cell repertoires in COVID-19. Study details: Samples taken during acute and convalescent COVID-19 were collected in the United States, Italy and Spain. In each case, the material was cDNA or gDNA derived from T cells, B-cell-depleted T cells, or PBMCs.

Study processing details: Amplification of reference gene primers provided the estimated nucleated cell counts. Using immunoSEQ multiplex PCR, the repertoire was profiled, and TCRdb retains in-frame clones only, with some absent. V and J calls and clone size follow that table, whereas D and trimming were derived from the DNA. The table has about 16,000 clones, 88% seen once. This CDR3 is 18 amino acids long. CDR1 SGHVS and CDR2 FQNEAQ come from the germline V gene. Trimming removed 1 base from V and 5 bases from J; junction bases left unmatched: 11. The chain uses TRBV7-8 and TRBJ1-5, with 10 bases lining up with TRBD1. Sequenced material: peripheral blood. This TCR derives from a human donor in a cohort sampled during active COVID-19. In nucleotides, the CDR3 is TGTGCCAGCAGCTTAGAATTGGGGACAGGGGCGTTGCATCAGCCCCAGCATTTT. Its translation: CASSLELGTGALHQPQHF.